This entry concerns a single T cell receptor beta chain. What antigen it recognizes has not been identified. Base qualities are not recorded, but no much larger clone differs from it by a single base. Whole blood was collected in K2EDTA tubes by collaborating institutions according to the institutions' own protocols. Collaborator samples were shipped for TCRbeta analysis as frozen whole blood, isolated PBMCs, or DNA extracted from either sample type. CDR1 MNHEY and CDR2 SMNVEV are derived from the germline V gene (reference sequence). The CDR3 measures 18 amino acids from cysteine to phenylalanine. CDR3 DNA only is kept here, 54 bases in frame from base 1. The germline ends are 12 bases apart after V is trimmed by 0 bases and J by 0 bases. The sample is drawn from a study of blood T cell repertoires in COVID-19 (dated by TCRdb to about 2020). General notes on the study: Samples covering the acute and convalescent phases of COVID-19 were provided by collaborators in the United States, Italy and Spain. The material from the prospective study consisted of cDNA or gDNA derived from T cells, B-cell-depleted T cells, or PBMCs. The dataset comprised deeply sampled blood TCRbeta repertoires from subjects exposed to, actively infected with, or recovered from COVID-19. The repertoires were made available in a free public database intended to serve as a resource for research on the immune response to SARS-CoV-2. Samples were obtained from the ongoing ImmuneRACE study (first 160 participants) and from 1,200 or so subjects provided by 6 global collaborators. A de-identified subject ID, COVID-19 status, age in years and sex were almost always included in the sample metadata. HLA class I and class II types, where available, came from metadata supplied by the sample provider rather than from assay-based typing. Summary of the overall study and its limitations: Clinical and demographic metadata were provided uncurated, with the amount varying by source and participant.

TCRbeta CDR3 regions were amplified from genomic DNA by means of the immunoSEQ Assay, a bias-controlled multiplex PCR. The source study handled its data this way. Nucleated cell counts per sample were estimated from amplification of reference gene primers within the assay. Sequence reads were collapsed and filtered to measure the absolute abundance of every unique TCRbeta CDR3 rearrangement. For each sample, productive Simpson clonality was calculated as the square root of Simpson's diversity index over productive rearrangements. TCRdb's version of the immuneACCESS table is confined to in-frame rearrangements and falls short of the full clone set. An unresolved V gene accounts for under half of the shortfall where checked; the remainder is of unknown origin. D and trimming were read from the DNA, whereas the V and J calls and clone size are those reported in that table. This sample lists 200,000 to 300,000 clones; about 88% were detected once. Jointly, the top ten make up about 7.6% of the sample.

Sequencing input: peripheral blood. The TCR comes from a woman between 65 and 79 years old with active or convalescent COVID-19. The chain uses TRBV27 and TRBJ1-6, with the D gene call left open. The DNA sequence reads TGTGCCAGCAGTTTATCCTCGACGGGAAGCTCCTATAATTCACCCCTCCACTTT. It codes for CASSLSSTGSSYNSPLHF.